This T cell receptor (beta chain) was captured by sequencing in a study of cytomegalovirus exposure and HLA in healthy donors. The overall study: Samples from HLA-typed donors yielded about 85 million unique TCRs in an early data release. General observations from the study: Diagnosis of cytomegalovirus status made by the classifier reportedly showed high specificity and sensitivity. The dataset shows that most TCR sequences were rare, while some public TCRs occurred in many donors. In a later analysis, compared with equally common non-associated chains, HLA-associated beta chains were more expanded.

As regards this clone: Its antigen is still unknown.

V was cut by 7 bases and J by 3 bases, with 18 bases left in between. The CDR3 has 15 residues. Germline V gives CDR1 MDHEN, CDR2 SYDVKM. The PCR employed 60 Vbeta primers together with 13 Jbeta primers. Profiling relied on immunoSEQ multiplex PCR, and the TCRdb table lists in-frame clones only, not all of them. The table includes approximately 220,000 clones, more than 80% detected once. V is TRBV28 and J is TRBJ1-1, with D tentatively TRBD1 (6 bases). What was sequenced was PBMCs. The receptor's source is a man in his thirties or forties in good health and CMV-seronegative. In nucleotides, the CDR3 is TGTGCCAGCACCCTGACGCAGGGGAGGGACACTGAAGCTTTCTTT. Protein product: CASTLTQGRDTEAFF.